Listed below are T cell receptor beta chains from one sample, sequenced in a study of cytomegalovirus exposure and HLA in healthy donors. Assay: immunoSEQ multiplex PCR; the TCRdb copy retains only in-frame clones and omits some. This repertoire includes tens of thousands of clones. Input material: PBMCs. These receptor sequences come from a man aged 50-60 years in good health and CMV-seropositive. The CDR3 runs from the conserved cysteine through the conserved F or W. D genes are given only for firm matches.

>TRBV7-2|TRBJ2-7|-
CASSRGRWNSYEQYF
TGTGCCAGCAGCCGGGGGAGATGGAACTCCTACGAGCAGTACTTC
>TRBV6-6|TRBJ1-5|-
CASSSGWKSQPQHF
TGTGCCAGCAGTTCGGGATGGAAGTCACAGCCCCAGCATTTT
>TRBV29-1|TRBJ2-2|TRBD2
CSVAPLAGSPAGELFF
TGCAGCGTTGCCCCCCTAGCGGGAAGTCCCGCCGGGGAGCTGTTTTTT
>TRBV7-8|TRBJ2-1|TRBD1
CASSLGGRGSSYNEQFF
TGTGCCAGCAGCTTAGGAGGCAGGGGGAGCTCCTACAATGAGCAGTTCTTC
>TRBV27|TRBJ2-4|-
CASSSTGPGELYF
TGTGCCAGCAGTTCCACGGGACCGGGAGAGCTGTACTTC
>TRBV5-1|TRBJ2-7|TRBD2
CASSLMGGRTFAYEQYF
TGCGCCAGCAGCTTGATGGGCGGGAGGACCTTCGCCTACGAGCAGTACTTC
>TRBV19|TRBJ2-1|-
CASSITVRSYNEQFF
TGTGCCAGTAGTATAACAGTACGCTCCTACAATGAGCAGTTCTTC
>TRBV4-2|TRBJ2-1|-
CASSQDIQDYNEQFF
TGTGCCAGCAGCCAAGATATTCAGGACTACAATGAGCAGTTCTTC
>TRBV4-3|TRBJ2-7|TRBD1
CASSPTKDRGYEQYF
TGCGCCAGCAGCCCGACGAAGGACAGGGGCTACGAGCAGTACTTC
>TRBV29-1|TRBJ1-1|-
CSVPVTASLNTEAFF
TGCAGCGTACCCGTGACAGCATCTTTGAACACTGAAGCTTTCTTT
>TRBV9|TRBJ2-6|TRBD1
CASSEGAYGANVLTF
TGTGCCAGCAGCGAGGGGGCGTATGGGGCCAACGTCCTGACTTTC
>TRBV7-2|TRBJ2-7|-
CATRRGYEQYF
TGTGCCACTCGGAGAGGCTACGAGCAGTACTTC
>TRBV4-1|TRBJ2-3|TRBD2
CASSQGAGGETDTQYF
TGCGCCAGCAGCCAAGGAGCGGGAGGGGAAACAGATACGCAGTATTTT
>TRBV30|TRBJ1-1|TRBD1
CAWGTGPATEAFF
TGTGCCTGGGGGACAGGCCCGGCCACTGAAGCTTTCTTT
>TRBV2|TRBJ1-1|TRBD1
CASGRGRSTEAFF
TGTGCCAGCGGAAGGGGGCGAAGCACTGAAGCTTTCTTT
>TRBV28|TRBJ1-1|TRBD1
CASSAWDRGNTEAFF
TGTGCCAGCAGTGCCTGGGACAGGGGAAACACTGAAGCTTTCTTT
>TRBV6-5|TRBJ2-7|-
CASRQGPYEQYF
TGTGCCAGCAGACAGGGTCCCTACGAGCAGTACTTC
>TRBV19|TRBJ1-2|-
CASTTPLGGRHYGYTF
TGTGCCAGTACCACCCCGCTGGGGGGGCGCCACTATGGCTACACCTTC
>TRBV2|TRBJ2-7|-
CASSVEAYEQYF
TGTGCCAGCAGTGTAGAAGCCTACGAGCAGTACTTC
>TRBV7-2|TRBJ1-5|TRBD1
CASSATGGLRSNQPQHF
TGTGCCAGCAGTGCTACAGGGGGCTTAAGGAGCAATCAGCCCCAGCATTTT
>TRBV30|TRBJ1-3|TRBD1
CAWAGTGGTGVSGNTIYF
TGTGCCTGGGCCGGGACAGGGGGAACAGGCGTCTCTGGAAACACCATATATTTT
>TRBV9|TRBJ2-5|TRBD2
CASSSGLAGRETQYF
TGTGCCAGCAGCTCCGGACTAGCGGGGCGGGAGACCCAGTACTTC
>TRBV20-1|TRBJ2-7|-
CSARDPGREYF
TGCAGTGCTAGAGATCCGGGAAGAGAGTACTTC
>TRBV4-1|TRBJ1-5|-
CASSQGAGQRSNQPQHF
TGCGCCAGCAGCCAAGGTGCCGGACAGAGGAGCAATCAGCCCCAGCATTTT
>TRBV19|TRBJ2-7|-
CASSIRDEQYF
TGTGCCAGTAGTATCAGGGACGAGCAGTACTTC
>TRBV6-1|TRBJ2-7|TRBD1
CASTGTAPTLYF
TGTGCCAGCACCGGGACAGCACCTACGCTGTACTTC
>TRBV5-1|TRBJ1-1|-
CASGGGAGLGTEAFF
TGCGCCAGCGGAGGGGGGGCCGGCCTGGGCACTGAAGCTTTCTTT
>TRBV28|TRBJ2-3|-
CASSLSPDTTISTDTQYF
TGTGCCAGCAGTCTCTCCCCGGACACCACCATTAGCACAGATACGCAGTATTTT
>TRBV2|TRBJ2-7|TRBD1
CASILTGSSYEQYF
TGTGCCAGCATTCTGACAGGGAGCTCCTACGAGCAGTACTTC
>TRBV7-9|TRBJ2-5|-
CASSPRLQETQYF
TGTGCCAGCAGCCCCCGACTTCAAGAGACCCAGTACTTC
>TRBV4-3|TRBJ2-7|-
CASSQGVEGASYEQYF
TGCGCCAGCAGCCAAGGGGTCGAAGGGGCCTCCTACGAGCAGTACTTC
>TRBV5-1|TRBJ2-1|TRBD1
CASSSLDRGDEQFF
TGCGCCAGCAGCTCCCTCGACAGGGGGGATGAGCAGTTCTTC
>TRBV7-2|TRBJ1-6|-
CASSLVAGAPLHF
TGTGCCAGCAGCTTAGTGGCAGGGGCCCCCCTACACTTT
>TRBV19|TRBJ2-7|-
CASSIQQGWDEQYF
TGTGCCAGTAGTATCCAACAGGGCTGGGACGAGCAGTACTTC
>TRBV28|TRBJ1-1|TRBD1
CASSPGQPNTEAFF
TGTGCCAGCAGTCCGGGACAGCCGAACACTGAAGCTTTCTTT
>TRBV6-5|TRBJ2-7|TRBD1
CASSQGQASYEQYF
TGTGCCAGCAGCCAGGGACAGGCGTCCTACGAGCAGTACTTC
>TRBV7-9|TRBJ1-1|TRBD1
CASSLFRQGRDSEAFF
TGTGCCAGCAGCCTATTTAGACAGGGGAGGGATTCTGAAGCTTTCTTT